This TCR beta chain was identified during a study of control samples from healthy donors and cancer patients. Germline trimming cut 6 bases from V and 4 bases from J; bases unmatched to any gene: 4. This CDR3 has 14 residues. From germline, CDR1 is MNHEY and CDR2 SVGAGI. Assay used: immunoSEQ multiplex PCR; TCRdb lists only in-frame clones, some missing. The table includes about 120,000 clones, over 90% detected once. This chain links TRBV6-5 with TRBJ1-4; 8 nucleotides align to TRBD1. Material: blood. The TCR sequence derives from a man aged 30 to 45 in good health. The CDR3 DNA sequence: TGTGCCAGCAGGAAAGACAGGGGTAATGAAAAACTGTTTTTT. Its protein product is CASRKDRGNEKLFF.